The text below deals with one T cell receptor beta chain. V was pared by 4 bases and J by 1 base, with 23 bases between. The CDR3 extends over 18 amino acids. Per germline, CDR1 PRHDT and CDR2 FYEKMQ (reference sequence). This record comes from a study of blood T cell repertoires in COVID-19. The assay was immunoSEQ multiplex PCR, and TCRdb's table has in-frame clones only and misses some. Among about 430,000 clones, around nine tenths were seen once, and the ten largest hold approximately 1.5%. The sample was PBMCs or T cells enriched from blood (not recorded which). The chain links TRBV13 to TRBJ2-7; D may be TRBD1 (5 bases). This clonotype was sampled from a woman younger than 30 who had been exposed to COVID-19. The CDR3 coding sequence is TGTGCCAGCAGCTCAAACCCACTCCGGACCAGGGCTTCCTACGAGCAGTACTTC. Encoded protein: CASSSNPLRTRASYEQYF.